The 11 T cell receptor beta chains presented below share a single source sample, sequenced in a study of blood T cell repertoires in COVID-19. Clones were sequenced by immunoSEQ multiplex PCR, and TCRdb holds only the in-frame ones, with some missing. Of 80,000 to 95,000 clones listed, roughly 80% are singletons. The source material was peripheral blood. These receptors were collected from a woman at least 80 years old with active or convalescent COVID-19.

The J gene is TRBJ2-6, the V gene TRBV28; D might be TRBD1 (5 bases). The CDR3 is 16 amino acids. V was shortened by 5 bases and J by 4 bases, with 15 bases between the two germline ends. CDR1 is MDHEN and CDR2 is SYDVKM in the germline V gene. The CDR3 loop is CASSIAQGSGANVLTF. CDR3 nucleotides: TGTGCCAGCAGTATAGCTCAGGGATCCGGGGCCAACGTCCTGACTTTC.

This clone was seen once. The chain is built from TRBV6-5 and TRBJ2-7, with D maybe TRBD2 (5 bases). CDR1 and CDR2 (germline): MNHEY, SVGAGI. The V end was cut by 4 bases, the J end by 6 bases, with 13 bases between. This CDR3 is built from 13 residues. The CDR3 nucleotides are TGTGCCAGCAGTTCTCCGCTGGCGGGCGAGCAGTACTTC. This gives the protein CASSSPLAGEQYF.

This sequence joins TRBV5-1 and TRBJ2-2; 8 bases are a match to TRBD2. Germline V gene lookup returns CDR1 SGHRS and CDR2 YFSETQ. J gave up 3 bases and V 0 bases, and 1 base lay outside the gene matches. The CDR3 has 15 residues. The DNA of the CDR3 is TGCGCCAGCAGCTTGGCCGGGGGGGACACCGGGGAGCTGTTTTTT. Its protein product is CASSLAGGDTGELFF. Full variable domain (remainder filled in from reference TRBV5-1 and TRBJ2-2): KAGVTQTPRYLIKTRGQQVTLSCSPISGHRSVSWYQQTPGQGLQFLFEYFSETQRNKGNFPGRFSGRQFSNSRSEMNVSTLELGDSALYLCASSLAGGDTGELFFGEGSRLTVL.

The chain carries TRBV7-9 and TRBJ2-3; 7 nucleotides agree with TRBD1. CDR1 and CDR2 (germline): SEHNR, FQNEAQ (reference sequence). J lost 4 bases, V lost 4 bases, and 8 bases had no gene match. The CDR3 sequence is 15 residues long. CDR3 DNA sequence: TGTGCCAGCAGCTCCGGACAGGCCAGGGCAGATACGCAGTATTTT. Amino acids: CASSSGQARADTQYF.

This chain joins TRBV5-1 and TRBJ2-3; D call uncertain. V lost 6 bases and J lost 0, with 8 bases in between. Germline V gives CDR1 SGHRS, CDR2 YFSETQ. This CDR3 comprises 13 residues. In nucleotides, the CDR3 is TGCGCCAGCAATCCGACAAGCACAGATACGCAGTATTTT. Its translation: CASNPTSTDTQYF.

This chain connects TRBV11-3 to TRBJ2-1; tentative D call: TRBD2 (6 bases). CDR1 is SGHNT and CDR2 is YENEEA in the germline V gene. The CDR3 is 18 residues long. The V and J ends lost 5 bases and 5 bases respectively, with 25 bases between them. The CDR3 is CASSPSPVSGLINNEQFF. Written as DNA, the CDR3 is TGTGCCAGCAGCCCCTCCCCCGTTTCGGGACTTATCAACAATGAGCAGTTCTTC.

The rearrangement joins TRBV6-5 to TRBJ2-1; no clear D. This CDR3 region has 12 residues. Germline CDR1 MNHEY, CDR2 SVGAGI. The ends were cut back, 7 bases at V and 3 bases at J, with 7 bases in the middle. The CDR3, as DNA: TGTGCCAGCAAACAGAACTACAATGAGCAGTTCTTC. This translates into CASKQNYNEQFF.

The V gene is TRBV5-1, the J gene TRBJ2-3, with TRBD1 matching over 8 bases. The ends lost 4 bases at V and 5 bases at J; junction bases unmatched: 18. The CDR3 has 18 amino acids. CDR1 is SGHRS and CDR2 is YFSETQ in the germline V gene. For the CDR3, the DNA is TGCGCCAGCAGCGCGGGTCATCCGGGACAGGCGGGTAAAGATACGCAGTATTTT. Protein product: CASSAGHPGQAGKDTQYF. Variable domain in full (rest from reference TRBV5-1 and TRBJ2-3): KAGVTQTPRYLIKTRGQQVTLSCSPISGHRSVSWYQQTPGQGLQFLFEYFSETQRNKGNFPGRFSGRQFSNSRSEMNVSTLELGDSALYLCASSAGHPGQAGKDTQYFGPGTRLTVL.

The chain is built from TRBV4-3 and TRBJ2-4, with 13 bases identical to TRBD2. This CDR3 has 16 amino acids. Germline CDR1 LGHNA, CDR2 YSLEER. V dropped 3 bases and J dropped 8; count of bases not matched to a gene: 7. CDR3 sequence reads: CASSQGTSGVGDIQYF. In nucleotides, the CDR3 is TGCGCCAGCAGCCAGGGGACTAGCGGGGTTGGGGACATTCAGTACTTC.

This clone was seen a single time. This chain uses TRBV7-2 with TRBJ1-1; no reliable D call. Germline lookup yields CDR1 SGHTA and CDR2 FQGNSA. The V end lost 2 bases, the J end lost 4 bases, and 11 bases lay between the germline ends. This CDR3 is 14 amino acids long. The CDR3 nucleotides read TGTGCCAGCAGCTTACAGGTCGCGGGCACTGAAGCTTTCTTT. Protein product: CASSLQVAGTEAFF.

The chain joins TRBV6-2 or TRBV6-3 to TRBJ1-1; TRBD1 aligns across 8 bases. Germline V lookup: CDR1 MNHEY, CDR2 SVGEGT. V shed 2 bases, J shed 10 bases, and the junction held 6 bases outside the gene matches. The length of the CDR3 is 13 residues. CDR3 sequence: CASSYAGGIGAFF. In DNA form, the CDR3 reads TGTGCCAGCAGTTACGCAGGGGGCATCGGAGCTTTCTTT.